The clone carrying this T cell receptor (beta chain) has just a few counts. What it binds is unknown. This entry comes from a study of T cell responses to AZD1222 COVID-19 vaccine. Clones were sequenced by immunoSEQ multiplex PCR, and TCRdb holds only the in-frame ones, with some missing. This sample has 140,000 to 150,000 clones, with about 93% found just once. Study-wide points: CD4 TCRs covered the whole spike, strongest at regions 160-218 and 743-854. No repertoire was sampled before or during the peak T cell response, only after it.

V was clipped by 1 base and J by 5 bases, with 9 bases between them. The CDR3 is 14 residues long. Germline V CDR1 and CDR2: SGHVS, FQNEAQ. The input for sequencing was peripheral blood, taken on day 0 of AZD1222 vaccination. The V and J genes are TRBV7-8 and TRBJ1-5, with a possible D match to TRBD1 (5 bases). The clonotype comes from an adult in good health. CDR3 DNA: TGTGCCAGCAGCTTAGTGGGGGGGGATCAGCCCCAGCATTTT. Translating it yields CASSLVGGDQPQHF.